These 27 T cell receptor beta chains originate from one sample sequenced in a study of cytomegalovirus exposure and HLA in healthy donors. PCR employed 60 Vbeta and 13 Jbeta primers. TCRdb's table, derived via immunoSEQ multiplex PCR, lists solely in-frame clones and lacks some. The table includes around 99,000 clones, less than 85% detected once. Sequenced material: PBMCs. Source of these receptors: a woman aged 35 to 49 in good health and CMV-seropositive.

The genes are TRBV7-9 and TRBJ2-1; a weak D match, TRBD2 (5 bases). The CDR3 contains 17 residues. The V and J ends lost 4 bases and 0 bases respectively, with 16 bases between them. The germline V gene has CDR1 SEHNR and CDR2 FQNEAQ (reference sequence). The chain's CDR3 is CASSSGGPGSSYNEQFF. The CDR3 DNA reads TGTGCCAGCAGCTCGGGCGGGCCGGGGAGCTCCTACAATGAGCAGTTCTTC.

CDR3 in DNA: TGTGCCAGCAGTGGCAGGGCGACTAGCAATCAGCCCCAGCATTTT. Translated, it gives CASSGRATSNQPQHF. The V and J genes are TRBV6-5 and TRBJ1-5, with D maybe TRBD1 (5 bases). CDR1 is MNHEY and CDR2 is SVGAGI in the germline V gene. This CDR3 is built from 15 residues. V lost 5 bases and J lost 0, with 11 bases in between.

The chain is built from TRBV6-5 and TRBJ1-2; D not resolved. The CDR3 runs to 14 residues. V lost 2 bases and J lost 6, with 13 bases in between. Germline-derived CDR1 and CDR2 are MNHEY and SVGAGI. CDR3 in amino acids: CASSYGPRPHGYTF. The DNA of the CDR3 is TGTGCCAGCAGTTACGGGCCGAGACCCCATGGCTACACCTTC.

The chain joins TRBV5-4 to TRBJ1-1, with 8 bases identical to TRBD1. J gave up 1 base and V 4 bases, and 6 bases lay outside the gene matches. The CDR3 runs 15 residues. The germline V gene encodes CDR1 SGHNT and CDR2 YYREEE (reference sequence). CDR3 residues: CASSKTGQGNTEAFF. CDR3 sequence (DNA): TGTGCCAGCAGCAAAACTGGACAGGGGAACACTGAAGCTTTCTTT.

The J gene is TRBJ2-3, the V gene TRBV2, with D tentatively TRBD1 (5 bases). V was trimmed by 6 bases and J by 2 bases, leaving 9 bases between them. This CDR3 comprises 13 residues. CDR1 and CDR2 from the germline V gene are SNHLY and FYNNEI. The CDR3 DNA follows: TGTGCCAGCAGAGGGGCCTACACAGATACGCAGTATTTT. It is translated as CASRGAYTDTQYF.

This clone has a single count. The chain carries TRBV30 and TRBJ2-3, with D possibly TRBD2 on 7 matching bases. V dropped 0 bases and J dropped 6 bases, with 22 bases sitting between them. Germline assignment: CDR1 GTSNPN and CDR2 SVGIG (reference sequence). The CDR3 has 17 residues. The CDR3 DNA reads as TGTGCCTGGAGTGTACGGGGGGCTCCACCAGGATTGGATACGCAGTATTTT. Residues: CAWSVRGAPPGLDTQYF.

Note on this clone: A read error may account for a junction end that differs from germline. This chain links TRBV30 with TRBJ2-5; TRBD1 matches at 7 bases. CDR3 size: 13 residues. Germline lookup yields CDR1 GTSNPN and CDR2 SVGIG (reference sequence). DNA for the CDR3: TGTGCCTGGAGTGTCACTCGACAGGGCGCCGAGGACTTC. Translating gives CAWSVTRQGAEDF.

The chain recombines TRBV30 with TRBJ1-1, with D perhaps matching TRBD1 (5 bases). Germline assignment: CDR1 GTSNPN and CDR2 SVGIG (reference sequence). The CDR3 is 14 residues long. The germline V and J ends were trimmed by 5 bases and 3 bases, with 16 bases remaining between them. The CDR3 is CAWRLGLEDTEAFF. The CDR3 DNA reads as TGTGCCTGGCGCTTGGGACTGGAGGACACTGAAGCTTTCTTT.

The genes are TRBV29-1 and TRBJ2-1; possibly TRBD1 for D (7 bases). Trimming pared 7 bases from V and 6 bases from J, leaving 22 bases between. The CDR3 sequence is 15 residues long. Germline-derived CDR1 and CDR2 are SQVTM and ANQGSEA. CDR3 protein: CSALVGGTATNEQFF. CDR3 sequence (DNA): TGCAGCGCTCTTGTAGGGGGGACAGCTACCAATGAGCAGTTCTTC.

This clone occurred a few times. The CDR3 does not end in the conserved phenylalanine or tryptophan, so this is likely a read error. This rearrangement joins TRBV13 to TRBJ1-1; D gene unclear. The germline V gene encodes CDR1 PRHDT and CDR2 FYEKMQ (reference sequence). This CDR3 spans 11 amino acids. The V end lost 4 bases, the J end lost 4 bases, and 4 bases lay between the germline ends. CDR3 sequence reads: CASSWGTEAFV. CDR3 nucleotide sequence: TGTGCCAGCAGCTGGGGCACTGAAGCTTTCGTT.

The chain combines TRBV7-9 with TRBJ1-1, with 8 bases identical to TRBD1. Germline CDR1 SEHNR, CDR2 FQNEAQ (reference sequence). The CDR3 consists of 18 residues. The trim removed 4 bases at V and 0 bases at J, leaving 13 bases unmatched. CDR3 nucleotide sequence: TGTGCCAGCAGCTCCAATAACCTCAGACAGGGGATGAACACTGAAGCTTTCTTT. It yields the protein CASSSNNLRQGMNTEAFF. Complete variable domain (other parts from reference TRBV7-9 and TRBJ1-1): DTGVSQNPRHKITKRGQNVTFRCDPISEHNRLYWYRQTLGQGPEFLTYFQNEAQLEKSRLLSDRFSAERPKGSFSTLEIQRTEQGDSAMYLCASSSNNLRQGMNTEAFFGQGTRLTVV.

V is TRBV5-6 and J is TRBJ2-5, with unresolved D. CDR1 and CDR2 from the germline V gene are SGHDT and YYEEEE. V lost 0 bases and J lost 5, with 8 bases in between. The CDR3 sequence is 13 residues long. The CDR3 protein is CASSLVDQETQYF. CDR3 DNA sequence: TGTGCCAGCAGCTTGGTCGATCAGGAGACCCAGTACTTC.

This clone has more than one count but fewer than ten. The CDR3 spells CASRLGQTEAFF. For the CDR3, the DNA is TGTGCCAGCAGGCTTGGACAGACCGAAGCTTTCTTT. The chain has TRBV2 and TRBJ1-1; the D gene is possibly TRBD1 (6 bases). This CDR3 is 12 amino acids long. Looked up from germline, CDR1 is SNHLY and CDR2 is FYNNEI. V lost 6 bases and J lost 8, with 13 bases in between.

V is TRBV19 and J is TRBJ1-2; weak D call: TRBD1 (5 bases). This CDR3 comprises 17 residues. Germline V gene sequence: CDR1 LNHDA, CDR2 SQIVND (reference sequence). V gave up 7 bases and J gave up 5 bases, with 26 bases separating them. This CDR3 is CASKSIRQGGDWYGYTF. In nucleotides, the CDR3 is TGTGCCAGTAAAAGTATTCGGCAGGGAGGGGATTGGTATGGCTACACCTTC.

The CDR3: CASSPNSGTGRHEQFF. CDR3 DNA sequence: TGTGCCAGCAGCCCAAACTCCGGGACAGGGCGACATGAGCAGTTCTTC. The chain employs TRBV7-3 and TRBJ2-1; 9 bases map to TRBD1. Germline assignment: CDR1 SGHTA and CDR2 FQGTGA. J was trimmed by 8 bases and V by 5 bases; bases with no gene match: 13. The CDR3 totals 16 residues.

The rearrangement joins TRBV27 to TRBJ2-1; TRBD2 matches 9 bases. This CDR3 is built from 14 residues. Germline CDR1 reads MNHEY; CDR2 reads SMNVEV (reference sequence). V lost 8 bases and J lost 11; bases outside the gene matches: 13. CDR3 DNA sequence: TGTGCCAGCCTCGGCGCGGGGGGGCGTCAGAAGCAGTTCTTC. It encodes CASLGAGGRQKQFF.

CDR3 residues: CASSQGLAGSRSGNTIYF. As DNA, the CDR3 is TGCGCCAGCAGCCAAGGATTGGCCGGGTCCCGCTCTGGAAACACCATATATTTT. The chain combines TRBV4-1 with TRBJ1-3, with D uncertain. CDR3 length equals 18 residues. The germline gives CDR1 MGHRA, CDR2 YSYEKL. V lost 1 base and J lost 0, with 16 bases in between.

This rearrangement joins TRBV2 to TRBJ2-1, with TRBD1 matching over 9 bases. The CDR3 has 15 residues. Trimming cost V 4 bases and J 15 bases; bases outside gene matches: 16. CDR1 SNHLY and CDR2 FYNNEI come from the germline V gene. The CDR3 is CASSAGTGLMLNRFF. The DNA for the CDR3 is TGTGCCAGCAGTGCTGGGACAGGGTTGATGCTTAATCGGTTCTTC.

This rearrangement joins TRBV4-1 to TRBJ2-7; D uncertain. In germline, CDR1 is MGHRA, CDR2 YSYEKL. This CDR3 has 15 residues. Trimming left V 0 bases short and J 2 bases short, with 11 bases between. The CDR3 loop is CASSQEHSTTYEQYF. The CDR3 DNA sequence: TGCGCCAGCAGCCAAGAACACAGCACGACCTACGAGCAGTACTTC.

J is TRBJ1-5 and V is TRBV5-1; 12 positions agree with TRBD1. The CDR3 covers 16 residues. Germline values: CDR1 SGHRS, CDR2 YFSETQ. J gave up 6 bases and V 0 bases, and 4 bases lay outside the gene matches. CDR3 DNA: TGCGCCAGCAGCTTGGAGGGGGGACAGGGGGCTCAGCCCCAGCATTTT. Protein sequence: CASSLEGGQGAQPQHF.

This clone showed up just once. The chain uses TRBV9 and TRBJ1-1; D possibly corresponds to TRBD1 (5 bases). Germline CDR1 and CDR2: SGDLS and YYNGEE. Trimming pared 6 bases from V and 3 bases from J, leaving 18 bases between. This CDR3 has 15 amino acids. CDR3 in DNA: TGTGCCAGCACCCGGACAAGGTCGTCGGACACTGAAGCTTTCTTT. It specifies CASTRTRSSDTEAFF.

The chain joins TRBV29-1 to TRBJ1-1; unclear D gene. This CDR3 is 13 amino acids long. The V gene lost 4 bases and the J gene lost 2 bases, with 11 bases spanning the gap. The germline gives CDR1 SQVTM, CDR2 ANQGSEA. CDR3: CSVGESGNTEAFF. CDR3 nucleotide sequence: TGCAGCGTTGGCGAATCGGGAAACACTGAAGCTTTCTTT.

V usage is TRBV6-5 and J usage is TRBJ1-6; 7 positions agree with TRBD1. The CDR3 spans 14 residues. Germline loops: CDR1 MNHEY, CDR2 SVGAGI. Unmatched junction bases numbered 5, after V lost 6 bases and J lost 6 bases. CDR3 DNA sequence: TGTGCCAGCAGAAAGGGGGCAGGTAATTCACCCCTCCACTTT. As protein: CASRKGAGNSPLHF.

The J gene is TRBJ1-2, the V gene TRBV7-9; D call uncertain. Trimming cost V 5 bases and J 2 bases, with 9 bases left between them. Germline CDR1 is SEHNR and CDR2 is FQNEAQ (reference sequence). The CDR3 is made up of 13 amino acids. CDR3 nucleotides: TGTGCCAGCAGCGCTGACGGGAACTATGGCTACACCTTC. It yields the protein CASSADGNYGYTF.

The CDR3 reads CASSTPSGSQPQHF. CDR3 coding DNA: TGCGCCAGCAGCACGCCCAGTGGGAGTCAGCCCCAGCATTTT. V and J are TRBV5-1 and TRBJ1-5, with D unclear. The ends were cut back, 4 bases at V and 6 bases at J, with 14 bases in the middle. In germline, CDR1 is SGHRS, CDR2 YFSETQ. This CDR3 is 14 amino acids long.

Turning to this clone: This sample also contains other DNA sequences that code for the same CDR3. This chain links TRBV5-1 with TRBJ2-3; 9 nucleotides agree with TRBD2. This CDR3 comprises 13 residues. V lost 6 bases, J lost 4 bases, and 3 bases stayed unmatched. CDR1 and CDR2 (germline): SGHRS, YFSETQ. CDR3 residues: CASIGTSPDTQYF. The CDR3 coding sequence is TGCGCCAGCATCGGGACTAGCCCAGATACGCAGTATTTT.

The genes are TRBV6-1 and TRBJ1-6; D gene uncertain. V was trimmed by 7 bases and J by 9 bases, leaving 10 bases between them. Germline lookup yields CDR1 MNHNS and CDR2 SASEGT. The CDR3 has 12 amino acids. Here the CDR3 reads CASKSHSSPLHF. CDR3 coding DNA: TGTGCCAGCAAGTCCCACTCTTCACCCCTCCACTTT.